This T cell receptor beta chain was recorded in a study of beta chain features in type 1 diabetes. This clone was seen only a few times. The antigen is unknown. Different DNA sequences within this sample yield the same CDR3. Sorting with CD45RO/CCR7/CD25/CD127/CD95/CD27 yielded naive, central memory, regulatory and stem-like memory CD4+ cells. Whole-study results and caveats: Comparison showed that naive, central memory and Treg TCRB repertoires appeared more similar among patients than among healthy donors. Within each of all four CD4+ subsets, Type 1 diabetes patients had TCRB CDR3s that were moderately but significantly shorter.

Trimming shortened V by 0 bases and J by 2 bases, and 10 bases separated the two germline ends. The germline CDR1 and CDR2 sequences are LGHNA and YSLEER. The CDR3 spans 15 residues. The isolated RNA, all of it, was reverse transcribed, so expressed TCRB transcripts were what got sequenced. Repertoires were generated with immunoSEQ multiplex PCR, while TCRdb's copy carries only in-frame clones and drops some. The sample gives about 650,000 clones, over 10% of which show up once; roughly 0.12% is in the top ten. The sample was naive CD4+ T cells from blood. The chain combines TRBV4-3 with TRBJ2-5, with D tentatively TRBD2 (6 bases). This TCR derives from a man aged 25-40 years with type 1 diabetes. Here the CDR3 reads CASSQERTIQETQYF. The CDR3 DNA reads as TGCGCCAGCAGCCAAGAAAGGACTATTCAAGAGACCCAGTACTTC.